This TCR beta chain derives from a study of a mutant IDH1 vaccine in newly diagnosed glioma. In the study overall: Before enrollment, the patients had been treated with radiotherapy alone, temozolomide alone, or both together. Most of them had received both.

As for this clone: Its specificity is unknown.

Indicated time point: week 11, during vaccination. Doses consisted of 300 ug of mutant IDH1 20-mer peptide each, paired with topical imiquimod. The CDR3 covers 15 residues. CDR1 and CDR2 from the germline V gene are SGDLS and YYNGEE. V was cut by 0 bases and J by 2 bases, with 12 bases left in between. Assay: immunoSEQ multiplex PCR; the TCRdb copy retains only in-frame clones and omits some. This table holds tens of thousands of clones, 75% to 90% found once. This sequence originates from a man aged 50 to 60 with glioma. The specimen was PBMCs, collected from a glioma patient whose treatment included an IDH1 peptide vaccine. This sequence joins TRBV9 and TRBJ2-7; D may correspond to TRBD1 or TRBD2 (5 bases each). CDR3 amino acids: CASSVGDLLPYEQYF. In DNA form, the CDR3 reads TGTGCCAGCAGCGTAGGGGACCTACTACCCTACGAGCAGTACTTC.